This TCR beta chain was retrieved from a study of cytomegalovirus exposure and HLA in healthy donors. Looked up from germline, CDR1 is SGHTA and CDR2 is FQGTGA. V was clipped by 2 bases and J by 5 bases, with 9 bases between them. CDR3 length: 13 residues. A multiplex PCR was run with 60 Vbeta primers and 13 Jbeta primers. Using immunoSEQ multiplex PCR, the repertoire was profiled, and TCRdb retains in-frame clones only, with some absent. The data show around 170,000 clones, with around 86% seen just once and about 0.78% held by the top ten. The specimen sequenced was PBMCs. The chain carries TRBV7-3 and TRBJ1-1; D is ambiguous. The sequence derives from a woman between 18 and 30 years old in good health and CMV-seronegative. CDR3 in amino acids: CASSLFGSTEAFF. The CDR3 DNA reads TGTGCCAGCAGCTTATTCGGGAGTACTGAAGCTTTCTTT.